Sequencing of this T cell receptor beta chain was carried out in a study of blood T cell repertoires in COVID-19. Study at large: Sites across the United States, Italy and Spain contributed samples from acute and convalescent COVID-19.

Study processing details: Reference gene primers were amplified, and this amplification served to estimate nucleated cell counts. Clones were sequenced by immunoSEQ multiplex PCR, and TCRdb holds only the in-frame ones, with some missing. V and J calls and clone size come straight from that table; D and trimming were deduced from the DNA. Found here are over 250,000 clones, approximately 91% of them singletons; the top ten hold roughly 2.2%. CDR1 and CDR2 (germline): GTSNPN, SVGIG (reference sequence). CDR3 length equals 13 residues. The V gene lost 2 bases and the J gene lost 4 bases, with 11 bases spanning the gap.

The chain joins TRBV30 to TRBJ1-2, with D possibly being TRBD1 (6 bases). This receptor was obtained from a man aged 50 to 60 with acute or convalescent COVID-19. The material sequenced was peripheral blood. The CDR3 nucleotides read TGTGCCTGGAGTATATCAGGGGCCTATGGCTACACCTTC. It yields the protein CAWSISGAYGYTF.